This T cell receptor beta chain was recovered during a study of a mutant IDH1 vaccine in newly diagnosed glioma. About the study: Investigators started vaccination 4-6 weeks after radiotherapy alone, or with temozolomide cycles. Before enrollment, the patients had been treated with radiotherapy alone, temozolomide alone, or both together. Most of them had received both.

Documented time point: week 23, last vaccination. Vaccination used 300 ug of mutant IDH1 20-mer peptide per dose, with topical imiquimod. New WHO grade 3 or 4 astrocytomas that were IDH1-mutant and ATRX-lost had been found in donors. Method: immunoSEQ multiplex PCR; TCRdb's copy keeps in-frame clones and lacks some. The repertoire holds about 77,000 clones, with approximately 89% as singletons. CDR3 length: 15 residues. V was pared by 5 bases and J by 3 bases, with 6 bases of the junction left unmatched. CDR1 and CDR2 (germline): LGHNT, FRNRAP. Whole-study findings and limits: The occurrence of vaccine-induced immune responses was seen in 90% to 95% of patients.

As regards this clone: Its antigen is not identified.

Sequences were derived from PBMCs, sampled from a glioma patient whose treatment included an IDH1 peptide vaccine. The rearrangement joins TRBV12-5 to TRBJ2-1; TRBD2 agrees at 8 bases. This sequence was found in a woman aged 50 to 60 with glioma. The DNA of the CDR3 is TGTGCTAGTGGTCTCGGGACTAGTATCTACAATGAGCAGTTCTTC. The encoded protein is CASGLGTSIYNEQFF.